This entry lists 31 T cell receptor beta chains sequenced from one sample in a study of blood T cell repertoires in COVID-19. TCRdb keeps only in-frame clones here, not all; method: immunoSEQ multiplex PCR. Of approximately 45,000 clones in the sample, 80% to 90% are singletons; the top ten hold about 2.9%. The sample taken for sequencing was peripheral blood. These receptor sequences come from a woman aged 80 or over with acute or convalescent COVID-19.

J is TRBJ1-2 and V is TRBV5-4, with 10 bases identical to TRBD1. The CDR3 runs to 14 residues. Germline values: CDR1 SGHNT, CDR2 YYREEE (reference sequence). J gave up 10 bases and V 4 bases, and 10 bases lay outside the gene matches. CDR3 in amino acids: CASSLPGQGLYYTF. The CDR3 nucleotides read TGTGCCAGCAGCCTCCCGGGACAGGGGCTCTACTACACCTTC. Variable domain in full (rest from reference TRBV5-4 and TRBJ1-2): ETGVTQSPTHLIKTRGQQVTLRCSSQSGHNTVSWYQQALGQGPQFIFQYYREEENGRGNFPPRFSGLQFPNYSSELNVNALELDDSALYLCASSLPGQGLYYTFGSGTRLTVV.

The J gene is TRBJ1-1, the V gene TRBV19; TRBD1 might be the D (6 bases). The V and J ends lost 1 base and 7 bases respectively, with 16 bases between them. This CDR3 contains 15 residues. CDR1 LNHDA and CDR2 SQIVND come from the germline V gene (reference sequence). The CDR3: CASSIGAPGHSEAFF. CDR3 sequence (DNA): TGTGCCAGTAGTATAGGTGCTCCGGGACACAGTGAAGCTTTCTTT.

This clone was recorded a few times. The chain uses TRBV2 and TRBJ2-1, with TRBD1 as a possible D gene (5 bases). Per germline, CDR1 SNHLY and CDR2 FYNNEI. The CDR3 loop spans 15 amino acids. The V end lost 8 bases, the J end lost 4 bases, and 18 bases lay between the germline ends. Here the CDR3 reads CASARTREAYNEQFF. DNA for the CDR3: TGTGCCAGCGCCCGGACAAGAGAGGCGTACAATGAGCAGTTCTTC.

The rearrangement uses TRBV7-2 and TRBJ1-6, with D possibly matching TRBD1 (5 bases). V lost 3 bases and J 9 bases, leaving 12 bases between the germline ends. This CDR3 has 14 residues. CDR1 SGHTA and CDR2 FQGNSA come from the germline V gene. The CDR3 nucleotides are TGTGCCAGCAGCTTTTCGTCGGGGGGTTCACCCCTCCACTTT. Encoded protein: CASSFSSGGSPLHF.

The chain recombines TRBV7-2 with TRBJ2-3; D is perhaps TRBD2 (6 bases). This CDR3 region has 15 residues. Germline lookup yields CDR1 SGHTA and CDR2 FQGNSA. V was cut by 3 bases and J by 0 bases, with 10 bases left in between. CDR3 amino acids: CASSFSTSSTDTQYF. DNA of the CDR3: TGTGCCAGCAGCTTTTCGACTAGTAGCACAGATACGCAGTATTTT.

This clone was seen more than once but under ten times. The chain carries TRBV18 and TRBJ1-1, with 8 bases that match TRBD1. The CDR3 length is 15 residues. Trimming removed 4 bases from V and 1 base from J; junction bases left unmatched: 5. CDR1 KGHSH and CDR2 LQKENI come from the germline V gene. CDR3 region: CASSLIQGENTEAFF. In nucleotides, the CDR3 is TGTGCCAGCTCACTAATACAGGGGGAGAACACTGAAGCTTTCTTT.

This CDR3 reads CASSLAGQSSDTQYF. The CDR3 DNA follows: TGTGCCAGCAGCTTAGCCGGACAATCGTCAGATACGCAGTATTTT. The chain is built from TRBV7-2 and TRBJ2-3, with a tentative D call TRBD1 (5 bases). The CDR3 contains 15 residues. Germline assignment: CDR1 SGHTA and CDR2 FQGNSA. V dropped 0 bases and J dropped 4 bases, with 11 bases sitting between them.

This clone has only a few counts. The genes are TRBV5-1 and TRBJ1-6; the D is unclear. The germline V gene encodes CDR1 SGHRS and CDR2 YFSETQ. V was clipped by 0 bases and J by 6 bases, with 7 bases between them. There are 14 residues in the CDR3. This CDR3 reads CASSLVVSNSPLHF. The CDR3 DNA is TGCGCCAGCAGCTTGGTTGTCAGTAATTCACCCCTCCACTTT.

The chain carries TRBV30 and TRBJ1-5; 7 bases agree with TRBD1. Unmatched junction bases numbered 5, after V lost 4 bases and J lost 2 bases. Germline V gives CDR1 GTSNPN, CDR2 SVGIG (reference sequence). The CDR3 extends over 14 amino acids. The CDR3 is CAWNLQGGNQPQHF. DNA for the CDR3: TGTGCCTGGAATCTGCAGGGGGGCAATCAGCCCCAGCATTTT. Full variable domain (rest looked up from reference TRBV30 and TRBJ1-5): SQTIHQWPATLVQPVGSPLSLECTVEGTSNPNLYWYRQAAGRGLQLLFYSVGIGQISSEVPQNLSASRPQDRQFILSSKKLLLSDSGFYLCAWNLQGGNQPQHFGDGTRLSIL.

The chain recombines TRBV27 with TRBJ2-3, with D possibly TRBD2 on 6 matching bases. The V end lost 5 bases, the J end lost 9 bases, and 15 bases lay between the germline ends. This CDR3 has 13 residues. The germline gives CDR1 MNHEY, CDR2 SMNVEV (reference sequence). CDR3 nucleotides: TGTGCCAGCAGTCCGGCCGGGACTTTGACGCAGTATTTT. Its translation: CASSPAGTLTQYF.

The V gene is TRBV24-1, the J gene TRBJ2-1, with 13 bases aligning to TRBD2. The CDR3 totals 16 residues. V lost 4 bases and J lost 15; bases outside the gene matches: 14. Looked up from germline, CDR1 is KGHDR and CDR2 is SFDVKD. The chain's CDR3 is CATSDPTSGGAQLLFF. CDR3 coding DNA: TGTGCCACCAGTGACCCTACTAGCGGGGGGGCCCAATTGCTGTTCTTC.

The J gene is TRBJ1-5, the V gene TRBV10-3; D is unresolved. Per germline, CDR1 ENHRY and CDR2 SYGVKD. Trimming removed 6 bases at V and 2 bases at J, with 11 bases between. This CDR3 spans 14 amino acids. This CDR3 is CAIREAGGNQPQHF. CDR3 sequence (DNA): TGTGCCATCAGGGAGGCAGGCGGCAATCAGCCCCAGCATTTT.

This clone was detected only once. The chain uses TRBV10-1 and TRBJ1-2; 7 bases align to TRBD1. This CDR3 spans 14 amino acids. After removal of 5 bases from V and 2 bases from J, the junction contained 5 bases not matched to a gene. Germline loops: CDR1 WNHNN, CDR2 SYGVQD (reference sequence). CDR3 nucleotides: TGCGCCAGCAGTCCGGGACAGCTAAACTATGGCTACACCTTC. It is translated as CASSPGQLNYGYTF.

The V call is TRBV5-6, the J call TRBJ1-2; TRBD1 is a possible D gene (5 bases). V was cut by 3 bases and J by 1 base, with 16 bases left in between. The germline gives CDR1 SGHDT, CDR2 YYEEEE. This CDR3 is built from 16 residues. The CDR3 nucleotides read TGTGCCAGCAGCTCTACCGGGACTGTCTATAACTATGGCTACACCTTC. Amino acid sequence: CASSSTGTVYNYGYTF.

The chain joins TRBV7-8 to TRBJ1-3; D gene uncertain. Between the trimmed V and J ends, which lost 3 bases and 4 bases, there was a span of 10 bases. CDR1 is SGHVS and CDR2 is FQNEAQ in the germline V gene. The CDR3 consists of 14 residues. The CDR3 reads CASSLEGYGNTIYF. CDR3 nucleotide sequence: TGTGCCAGCAGCTTGGAGGGCTACGGAAACACCATATATTTT.

CDR3 protein: CASSEEGHGGEAFF. DNA of the CDR3: TGTGCCAGCAGTGAAGAAGGGCACGGGGGTGAAGCTTTCTTT. This sequence joins TRBV2 and TRBJ1-1, with D possibly TRBD1 on 5 matching bases. Germline CDR1 is SNHLY and CDR2 is FYNNEI. The CDR3 spans 14 residues. V was cut by 1 base and J by 7 bases, with 13 bases left in between. Full variable domain (outside the CDR3, taken from reference TRBV2 and TRBJ1-1): EPEVTQTPSHQVTQMGQEVILRCVPISNHLYFYWYRQILGQKVEFLVSFYNNEISEKSEIFDDQFSVERPDGSNFTLKIRSTKLEDSAMYFCASSEEGHGGEAFFGQGTRLTVV.

J is TRBJ1-2 and V is TRBV9; no clear D. V was trimmed by 6 bases and J by 4 bases, leaving 13 bases between them. Germline V gene sequence: CDR1 SGDLS, CDR2 YYNGEE. The CDR3 consists of 13 residues. DNA of the CDR3: TGTGCCAGCACCGCGTCGGGGATCTATGGCTACACCTTC. As protein: CASTASGIYGYTF.

This clone was recorded a few times. The chain has TRBV5-1 and TRBJ1-3; 8 nucleotides line up with TRBD1. The trim removed 4 bases at V and 3 bases at J, leaving 3 bases unmatched. Looked up from germline, CDR1 is SGHRS and CDR2 is YFSETQ. This CDR3 has 14 amino acids. The CDR3 loop reads CASSRDRGGNTIYF. The CDR3 DNA follows: TGCGCCAGCAGCCGTGACAGGGGTGGAAACACCATATATTTT.

This clone came up once. The V call is TRBV21-1, the J call TRBJ2-3; no check of the table's D call, TRBD2, against the DNA was made. TRBV21-1 is an annotated pseudogene. This CDR3 comprises 15 residues. As DNA, the CDR3 is TGTGCCAGCAGCAAAGTTACTAGCAACACAGATACGCAGTATTTT. This sequence encodes CASSKVTSNTDTQYF.

V usage is TRBV7-9 and J usage is TRBJ1-6, with TRBD1 identical over 7 bases. V was clipped by 5 bases and J by 7 bases; unmatched bases: 5. Germline lookup yields CDR1 SEHNR and CDR2 FQNEAQ (reference sequence). The CDR3 has 14 residues. The CDR3 spells CASSPDRVNSPLHF. CDR3 sequence (DNA): TGTGCCAGCAGCCCTGACAGGGTGAATTCACCCCTCCACTTT. The entire variable domain, with the rest obtained from reference TRBV7-9 and TRBJ1-6, is as follows: DTGVSQNPRHKITKRGQNVTFRCDPISEHNRLYWYRQTLGQGPEFLTYFQNEAQLEKSRLLSDRFSAERPKGSFSTLEIQRTEQGDSAMYLCASSPDRVNSPLHFGNGTRLTVT.

This chain links TRBV2 with TRBJ2-5; a weak D match, TRBD1 (5 bases). There are 19 residues in the CDR3. V lost 1 base and J 1 base, leaving 22 bases between the germline ends. The V gene's germline CDR1 is SNHLY and CDR2 FYNNEI. In DNA, the CDR3 is TGTGCCAGCAGTGAAGACCGCCCCTTTGACAGCCCCATCCAAGAGACCCAGTACTTC. Translating it yields CASSEDRPFDSPIQETQYF.

The chain combines TRBV7-2 with TRBJ1-6; no clear D. The germline V gene has CDR1 SGHTA and CDR2 FQGNSA. This CDR3 has 13 amino acids. Trimming cost V 5 bases and J 7 bases, with 9 bases left between them. The CDR3 spells CASSPQQNSPLHF. The CDR3 DNA is TGTGCCAGCAGCCCGCAACAGAATTCACCCCTCCACTTT.

The chain recombines TRBV30 with TRBJ1-2; maybe TRBD1 (6 bases). Germline-derived CDR1 and CDR2 are GTSNPN and SVGIG (reference sequence). The V end lost 1 base, the J end lost 2 bases, and 14 bases lay between the germline ends. The CDR3 is 15 residues long. The CDR3: CAWSGRQGSNYGYTF. CDR3 DNA sequence: TGTGCCTGGAGTGGGCGGCAGGGGTCGAACTATGGCTACACCTTC.

V and J are TRBV5-1 and TRBJ2-5, with D maybe TRBD1 (6 bases). The V end lost 1 base, the J end lost 0 bases, and 7 bases lay between the germline ends. The CDR3 totals 14 residues. From germline, CDR1 is SGHRS and CDR2 YFSETQ. CDR3 sequence: CASSLQGYQETQYF. The CDR3 nucleotides read TGCGCCAGCAGCTTGCAGGGGTACCAAGAGACCCAGTACTTC.

As to this clone: Other DNA sequences in this sample translate to the same CDR3. The genes are TRBV4-2 and TRBJ1-2; no firm D call. This CDR3 spans 13 amino acids. Trimming shortened V by 0 bases and J by 4 bases, and 6 bases separated the two germline ends. Germline-derived CDR1 and CDR2 are LGHNA and YNFKEQ. CDR3 sequence (DNA): TGTGCCAGCAGCCAAGAAGCGTCCTATGGCTACACCTTC. Residues: CASSQEASYGYTF.

V gene TRBV5-4 combines with J gene TRBJ2-2, with 10 positions matching TRBD2. V gave up 0 bases and J gave up 7 bases; unmatched junction bases: 6. The CDR3 loop spans 16 amino acids. Germline CDR1 SGHNT, CDR2 YYREEE (reference sequence). The CDR3 region is CASSLEAGGLDGELFF. In nucleotides, the CDR3 is TGTGCCAGCAGCTTGGAAGCGGGGGGGCTGGACGGGGAGCTGTTTTTT.

The genes are TRBV6-5 and TRBJ2-5; D not certain. Germline-derived CDR1 and CDR2 are MNHEY and SVGAGI. The CDR3 sequence is 15 residues long. Trimming took 6 bases from V and 6 from J, leaving 20 bases between them. Here the CDR3 reads CASRNIEVGRKTQYF. CDR3 DNA: TGTGCCAGCAGGAACATAGAAGTGGGCCGGAAGACCCAGTACTTC.

The V gene is TRBV18, the J gene TRBJ2-7; TRBD2 matches 13 bases. V lost 3 bases, J lost 1 base, and 6 bases stayed unmatched. CDR3 length: 17 residues. CDR1 and CDR2 from the germline V gene are KGHSH and LQKENI. CDR3 region: CASSPPGTSGVSYEQYF. The CDR3 DNA sequence: TGTGCCAGCTCACCTCCTGGGACTAGCGGGGTTTCCTACGAGCAGTACTTC. Full variable domain (outside the CDR3, taken from reference TRBV18 and TRBJ2-7): NAGVMQNPRHLVRRRGQEARLRCSPMKGHSHVYWYRQLPEEGLKFMVYLQKENIIDESGMPKERFSAEFPKEGPSILRIQQVVRGDSAAYFCASSPPGTSGVSYEQYFGPGTRLTVT.

V usage is TRBV3-1 (or the pseudogene TRBV3-2) and J usage is TRBJ1-2, with D uncertain. The CDR3 is made up of 14 amino acids. Germline loops: CDR1 LGHDT, CDR2 YNNKEL (reference sequence). V shed 6 bases and J shed 10 bases, with 21 bases lying between them. CDR3 DNA sequence: TGTGCCAGCAGAGAAGCGGGAGGCCATGATTCCTACACCTTC. Its protein product is CASREAGGHDSYTF.

The chain uses TRBV12-3 or TRBV12-4 and TRBJ1-1; D remains ambiguous. Trimming stripped 2 bases from V and 2 bases from J, with 6 bases between. The CDR3 loop spans 13 amino acids. The CDR3 bases are TGTGCCAGCAGTTTATCGGGTAACACTGAAGCTTTCTTT. The encoded protein is CASSLSGNTEAFF.

This clone turned up a few times. V gene TRBV10-3 combines with J gene TRBJ2-7, with 12 bases lining up with TRBD2. There are 14 residues in the CDR3. Per germline, CDR1 ENHRY and CDR2 SYGVKD. V dropped 3 bases and J dropped 7; count of bases not matched to a gene: 4. CDR3 amino acids: CAISDLTSGREQYF. The CDR3 DNA is TGTGCCATCAGTGATTTAACTAGCGGGAGGGAGCAGTACTTC.